This T cell receptor beta chain was identified in a study of blood T cell repertoires in COVID-19. About the research overall: Researchers got acute and convalescent COVID-19 samples from the United States, Italy and Spain. PBMCs, B-cell-depleted T cells, or T cells provided the cDNA or gDNA that made up the material.

In the original processing: It was from reference gene primer amplification that nucleated cell counts were estimated. The assay was immunoSEQ multiplex PCR, and TCRdb's table has in-frame clones only and misses some. The V and J calls and clone size were taken over from that table, and D and trimming were inferred from the DNA. The sample contains around 200,000 clones, roughly 89% of which appear only once. The germline CDR1 and CDR2 sequences are MGHRA and YSYEKL. Trimming removed 5 bases from V and 0 bases from J; junction bases left unmatched: 6. This CDR3 region has 16 residues. The rearrangement joins TRBV4-1 to TRBJ2-3, with 9 positions matching TRBD2. Sequencing used peripheral blood. The receptor was derived from a woman aged 18-35 years who had recovered from COVID-19. CDR3 sequence (DNA): TGCGCCAGCAGCGCGGGACTAGCTGATAGCACAGATACGCAGTATTTT. Encoded protein: CASSAGLADSTDTQYF.